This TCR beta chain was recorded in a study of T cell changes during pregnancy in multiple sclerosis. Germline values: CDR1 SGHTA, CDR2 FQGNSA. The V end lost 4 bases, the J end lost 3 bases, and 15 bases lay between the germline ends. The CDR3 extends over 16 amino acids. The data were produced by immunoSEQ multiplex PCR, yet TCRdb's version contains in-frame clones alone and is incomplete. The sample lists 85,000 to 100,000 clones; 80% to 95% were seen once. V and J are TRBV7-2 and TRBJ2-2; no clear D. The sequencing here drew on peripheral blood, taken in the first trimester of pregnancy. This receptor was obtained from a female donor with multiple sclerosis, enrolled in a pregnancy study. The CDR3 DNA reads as TGTGCCAGCAGCTCCGACTTAATTTCCTACACCGGGGAGCTGTTTTTT. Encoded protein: CASSSDLISYTGELFF. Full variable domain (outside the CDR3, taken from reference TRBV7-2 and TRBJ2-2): GAGVSQSPSNKVTEKGKDVELRCDPISGHTALYWYRQSLGQGLEFLIYFQGNSAPDKSGLPSDRFSAERTGGSVSTLTIQRTQQEDSAVYLCASSSDLISYTGELFFGEGSRLTVL.